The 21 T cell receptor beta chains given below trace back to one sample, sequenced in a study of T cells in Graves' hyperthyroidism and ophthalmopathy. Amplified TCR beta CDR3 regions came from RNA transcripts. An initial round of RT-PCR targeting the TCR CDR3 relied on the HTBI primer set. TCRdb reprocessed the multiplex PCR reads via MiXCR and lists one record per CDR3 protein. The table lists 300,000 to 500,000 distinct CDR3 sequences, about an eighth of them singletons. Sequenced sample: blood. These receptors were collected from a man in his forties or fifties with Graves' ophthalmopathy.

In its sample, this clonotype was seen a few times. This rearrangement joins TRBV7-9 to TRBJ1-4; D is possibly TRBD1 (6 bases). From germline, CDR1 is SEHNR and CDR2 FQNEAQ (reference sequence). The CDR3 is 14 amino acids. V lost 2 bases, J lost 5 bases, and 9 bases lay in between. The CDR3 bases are TGTGCCAGCAGCTTACGACAGGCCAATGAAAAACTGTTTTTT. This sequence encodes CASSLRQANEKLFF.

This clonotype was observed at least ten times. Here the CDR3 DNA reads TGTGCCAGCAGCCAAGACCTGACTAACACAGATACGCAGTATTTT. This codes for CASSQDLTNTDTQYF. The chain recombines TRBV3-1 with TRBJ2-3, with a tentative D call TRBD2 (5 bases). Germline V CDR1 and CDR2: LGHDT, YNNKEL (reference sequence). V was cut by 0 bases and J by 2 bases, with 9 bases left in between. This CDR3 has 15 residues.

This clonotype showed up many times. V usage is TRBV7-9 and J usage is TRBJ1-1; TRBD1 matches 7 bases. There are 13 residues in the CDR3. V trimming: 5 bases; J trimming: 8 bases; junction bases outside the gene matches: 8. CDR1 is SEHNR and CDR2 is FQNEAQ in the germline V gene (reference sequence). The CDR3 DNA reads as TGTGCCAGCAGCGAAAGGGGGCTGGAGGAAGCTTTCTTT. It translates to CASSERGLEEAFF.

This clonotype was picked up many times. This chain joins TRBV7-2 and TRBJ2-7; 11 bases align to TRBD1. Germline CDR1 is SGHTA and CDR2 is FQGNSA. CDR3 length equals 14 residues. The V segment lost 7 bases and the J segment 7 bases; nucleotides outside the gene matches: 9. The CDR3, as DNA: TGTGCCAGCACCGGACAGGGGGCATCCGCGGAGCAGTACTTC. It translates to CASTGQGASAEQYF.

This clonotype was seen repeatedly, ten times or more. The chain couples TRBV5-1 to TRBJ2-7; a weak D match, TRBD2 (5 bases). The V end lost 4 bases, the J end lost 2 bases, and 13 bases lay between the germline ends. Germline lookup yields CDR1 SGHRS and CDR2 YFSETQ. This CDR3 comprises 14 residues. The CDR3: CASSKDSIAYEQYF. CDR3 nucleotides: TGCGCCAGCAGCAAGGACTCGATTGCCTACGAGCAGTACTTC.

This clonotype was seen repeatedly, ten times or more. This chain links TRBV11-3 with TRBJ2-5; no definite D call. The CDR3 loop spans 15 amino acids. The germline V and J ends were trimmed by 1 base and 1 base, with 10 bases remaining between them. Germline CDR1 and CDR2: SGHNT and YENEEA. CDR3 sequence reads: CASSLGGLAQETQYF. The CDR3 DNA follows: TGTGCCAGCAGCTTAGGAGGTTTAGCCCAAGAGACCCAGTACTTC.

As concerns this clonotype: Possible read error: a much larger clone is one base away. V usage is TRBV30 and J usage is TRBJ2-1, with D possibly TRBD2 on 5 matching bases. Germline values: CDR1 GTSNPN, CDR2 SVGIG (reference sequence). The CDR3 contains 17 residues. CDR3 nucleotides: TGTGTCTGGAGTGTGGAAGGGAGATTGGTACCCTACAATGAGCAGTTCTTC. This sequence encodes CVWSVEGRLVPYNEQFF.

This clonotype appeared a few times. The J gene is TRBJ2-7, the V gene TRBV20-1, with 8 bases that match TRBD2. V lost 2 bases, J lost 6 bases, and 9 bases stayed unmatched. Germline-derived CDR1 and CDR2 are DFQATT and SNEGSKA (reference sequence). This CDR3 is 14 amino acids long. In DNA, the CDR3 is TGCAGTGCTAGAATGGGGACTAGTTCATCCGAGCAGTACTTC. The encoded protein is CSARMGTSSSEQYF.

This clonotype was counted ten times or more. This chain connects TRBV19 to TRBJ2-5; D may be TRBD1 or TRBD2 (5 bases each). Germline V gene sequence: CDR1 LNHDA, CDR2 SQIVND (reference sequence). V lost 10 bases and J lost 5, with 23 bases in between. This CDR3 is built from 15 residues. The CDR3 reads CATKPSPGRVETQYF. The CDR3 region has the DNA TGTGCCACCAAACCAAGCCCAGGGCGGGTCGAGACCCAGTACTTC.

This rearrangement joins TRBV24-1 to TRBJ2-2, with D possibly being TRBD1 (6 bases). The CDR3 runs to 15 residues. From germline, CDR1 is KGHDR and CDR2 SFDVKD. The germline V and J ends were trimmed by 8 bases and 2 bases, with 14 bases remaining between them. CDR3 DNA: TGTGCCACCAATAGCCGGGACACAAACACCGGGGAGCTGTTTTTT. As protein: CATNSRDTNTGELFF.

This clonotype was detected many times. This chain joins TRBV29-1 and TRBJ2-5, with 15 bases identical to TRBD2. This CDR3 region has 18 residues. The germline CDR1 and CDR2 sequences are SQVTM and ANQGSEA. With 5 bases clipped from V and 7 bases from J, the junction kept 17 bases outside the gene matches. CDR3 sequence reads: CSVQKGTSGRIEGRTQYF. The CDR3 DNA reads TGCAGCGTTCAAAAGGGGACTAGCGGGAGGATCGAAGGGCGGACCCAGTACTTC.

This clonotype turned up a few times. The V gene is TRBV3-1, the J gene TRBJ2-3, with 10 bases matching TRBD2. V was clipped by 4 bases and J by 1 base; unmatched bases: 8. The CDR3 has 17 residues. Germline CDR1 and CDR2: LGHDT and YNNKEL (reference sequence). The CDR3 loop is CASSLELLAGGTDTQYF. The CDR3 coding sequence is TGTGCCAGCAGCCTGGAGCTTCTAGCGGGGGGCACAGATACGCAGTATTTT.

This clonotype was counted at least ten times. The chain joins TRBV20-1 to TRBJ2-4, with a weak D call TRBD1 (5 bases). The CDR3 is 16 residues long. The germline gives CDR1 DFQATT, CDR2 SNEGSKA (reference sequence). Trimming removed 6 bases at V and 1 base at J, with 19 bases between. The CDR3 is CSAPIKGYGAKNIQYF. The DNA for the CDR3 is TGCAGTGCACCGATAAAGGGGTACGGTGCCAAAAACATTCAGTACTTC.

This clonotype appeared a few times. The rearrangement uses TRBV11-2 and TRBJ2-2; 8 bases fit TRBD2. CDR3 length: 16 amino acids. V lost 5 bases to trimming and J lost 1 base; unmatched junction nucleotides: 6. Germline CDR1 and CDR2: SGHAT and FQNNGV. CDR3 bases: TGTGCCAGCAGCGCACGAGCGGGGGTGAACACCGGGGAGCTGTTTTTT. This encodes CASSARAGVNTGELFF.

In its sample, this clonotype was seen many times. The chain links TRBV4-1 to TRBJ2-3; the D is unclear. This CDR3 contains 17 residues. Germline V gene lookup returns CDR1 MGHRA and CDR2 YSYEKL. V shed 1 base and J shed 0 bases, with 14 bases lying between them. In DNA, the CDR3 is TGCGCCAGCAGCCAAGCCAACCTCGGATTTAGCACAGATACGCAGTATTTT. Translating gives CASSQANLGFSTDTQYF.

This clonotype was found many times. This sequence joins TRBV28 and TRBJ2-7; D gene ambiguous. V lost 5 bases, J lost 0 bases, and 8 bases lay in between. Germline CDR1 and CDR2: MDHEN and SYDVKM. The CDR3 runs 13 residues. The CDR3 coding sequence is TGTGCCAGCAGTAGCACAGCCTCCTACGAGCAGTACTTC. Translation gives CASSSTASYEQYF.

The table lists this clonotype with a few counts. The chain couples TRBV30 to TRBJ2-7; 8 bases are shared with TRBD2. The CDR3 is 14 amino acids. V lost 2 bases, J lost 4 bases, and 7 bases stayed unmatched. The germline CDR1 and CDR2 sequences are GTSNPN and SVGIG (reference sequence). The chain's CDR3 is CAWSWSSGSYEQYF. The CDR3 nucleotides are TGTGCCTGGAGTTGGTCCAGCGGGAGTTACGAGCAGTACTTC.

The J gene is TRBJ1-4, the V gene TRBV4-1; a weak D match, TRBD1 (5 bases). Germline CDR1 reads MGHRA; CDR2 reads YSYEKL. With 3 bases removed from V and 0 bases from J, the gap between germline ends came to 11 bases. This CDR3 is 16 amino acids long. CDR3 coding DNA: TGCGCCAGCAGCCAGGCCGACAGAGCAACTAATGAAAAACTGTTTTTT. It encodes CASSQADRATNEKLFF.

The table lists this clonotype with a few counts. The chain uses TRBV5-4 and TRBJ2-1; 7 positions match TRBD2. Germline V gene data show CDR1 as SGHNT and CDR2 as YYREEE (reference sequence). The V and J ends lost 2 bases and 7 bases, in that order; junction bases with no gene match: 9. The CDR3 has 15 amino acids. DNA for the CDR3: TGTGCCAGCAGCTTTGGTGGGAGGGCCCAGAATGAGCAGTTCTTC. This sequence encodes CASSFGGRAQNEQFF.

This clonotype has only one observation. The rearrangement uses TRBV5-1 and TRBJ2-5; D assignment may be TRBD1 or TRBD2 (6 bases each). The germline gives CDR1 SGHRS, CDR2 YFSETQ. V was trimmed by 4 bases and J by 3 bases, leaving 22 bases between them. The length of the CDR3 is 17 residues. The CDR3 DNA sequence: TGCGCCAGCAGCAACACCGGGGGCCCCCCAAGGGAAGAGACCCAGTACTTC. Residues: CASSNTGGPPREETQYF. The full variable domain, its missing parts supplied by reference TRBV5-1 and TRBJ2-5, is KAGVTQTPRYLIKTRGQQVTLSCSPISGHRSVSWYQQTPGQGLQFLFEYFSETQRNKGNFPGRFSGRQFSNSRSEMNVSTLELGDSALYLCASSNTGGPPREETQYFGPGTRLLVL.

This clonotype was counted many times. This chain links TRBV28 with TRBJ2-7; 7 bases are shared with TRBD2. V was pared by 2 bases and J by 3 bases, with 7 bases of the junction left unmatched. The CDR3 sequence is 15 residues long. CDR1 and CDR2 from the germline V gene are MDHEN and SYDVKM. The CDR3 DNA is TGTGCCAGCAGTTTAAAGGCGGGAGTGGTCTACGAGCAGTACTTC. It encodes CASSLKAGVVYEQYF.